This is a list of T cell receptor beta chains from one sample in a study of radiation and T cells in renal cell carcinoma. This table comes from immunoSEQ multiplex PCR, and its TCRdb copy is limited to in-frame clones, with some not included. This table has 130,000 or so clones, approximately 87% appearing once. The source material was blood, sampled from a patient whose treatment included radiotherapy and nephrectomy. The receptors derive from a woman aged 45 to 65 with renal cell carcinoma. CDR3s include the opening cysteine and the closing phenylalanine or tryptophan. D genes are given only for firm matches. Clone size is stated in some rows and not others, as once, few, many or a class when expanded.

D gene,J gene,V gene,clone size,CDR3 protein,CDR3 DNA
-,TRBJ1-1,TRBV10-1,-,CASRRTVMNTEAFF,TGCGCCAGCAGGAGGACAGTCATGAACACTGAAGCTTTCTTT
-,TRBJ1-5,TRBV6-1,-,CASMGQFSNQPQHF,TGTGCCAGCATGGGTCAGTTTAGCAATCAGCCCCAGCATTTT
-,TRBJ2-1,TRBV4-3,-,CASSQGYNEQFF,TGCGCCAGCAGCCAGGGTTACAATGAGCAGTTCTTC
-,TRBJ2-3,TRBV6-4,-,CASSDGQGGTDTQYF,TGTGCCAGCAGTGACGGGCAGGGGGGAACAGATACGCAGTATTTT
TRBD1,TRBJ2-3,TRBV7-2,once,CASSWTGETTDTQYF,TGTGCCAGCAGCTGGACAGGGGAGACCACAGATACGCAGTATTTT
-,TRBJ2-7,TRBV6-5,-,CASSPRGYEQYF,TGTGCCAGCAGTCCCCGGGGTTACGAGCAGTACTTC
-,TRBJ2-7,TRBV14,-,CASSQEMGGTYEQYF,TGTGCCAGCAGCCAGGAGATGGGGGGAACCTACGAGCAGTACTTC
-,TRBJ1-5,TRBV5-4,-,CASSMRVGQPQHF,TGTGCCAGCAGCATGAGGGTGGGGCAGCCCCAGCATTTT
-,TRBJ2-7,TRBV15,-,CATSRDLDSSYEQYF,TGTGCCACCAGCAGAGATCTGGACAGCTCCTACGAGCAGTACTTC
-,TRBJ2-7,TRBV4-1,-,CASSQDKAPEGVEQYF,TGCGCCAGCAGCCAAGATAAAGCACCGGAAGGGGTCGAGCAGTACTTC
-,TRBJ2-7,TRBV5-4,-,CASSLGGYEQYF,TGTGCCAGCAGCTTGGGAGGCTACGAGCAGTACTTC
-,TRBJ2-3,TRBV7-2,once,CASSLDWRDTDTQYF,TGTGCCAGCAGCTTAGACTGGAGGGACACAGATACGCAGTATTTT
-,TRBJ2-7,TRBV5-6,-,CASSLVQSSYEQYF,TGTGCCAGCAGCTTGGTCCAGTCTTCCTACGAGCAGTACTTC
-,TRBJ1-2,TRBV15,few,CATSRDYYGYTF,TGTGCCACCAGCAGAGACTACTATGGCTACACCTTC
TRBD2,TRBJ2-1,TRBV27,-,CASRPRDLAGESYNEQFF,TGTGCCAGCAGACCCCGGGACCTAGCGGGAGAGTCCTACAATGAGCAGTTCTTC
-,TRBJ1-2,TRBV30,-,CAWSVGGRAGYTF,TGTGCCTGGAGTGTAGGAGGCAGGGCGGGCTACACCTTC
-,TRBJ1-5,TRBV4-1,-,CASSQDFEGWTADQPQHF,TGCGCCAGCAGCCAAGATTTCGAGGGATGGACAGCTGATCAGCCCCAGCATTTT
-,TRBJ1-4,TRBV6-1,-,CASSVGRGRNEKLFF,TGTGCCAGCAGCGTCGGGCGGGGGAGGAATGAAAAACTGTTTTTT
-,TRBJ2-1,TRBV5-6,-,CASSPLSVPYNEQFF,TGTGCCAGCAGCCCTCTTAGCGTCCCCTACAATGAGCAGTTCTTC
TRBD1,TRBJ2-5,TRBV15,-,CATSRETGIGETQYF,TGTGCCACCAGCAGAGAGACAGGGATTGGGGAGACCCAGTACTTC
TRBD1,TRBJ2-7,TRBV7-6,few,CASSPDRQGAHEQYF,TGTGCCAGCAGTCCAGACAGACAGGGGGCCCACGAGCAGTACTTC
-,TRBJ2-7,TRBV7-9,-,CASSLSPAGSYEQYF,TGTGCCAGCAGCTTAAGCCCAGCAGGGTCCTACGAGCAGTACTTC
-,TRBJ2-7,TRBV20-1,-,CSAVSGYEQYF,TGCAGTGCCGTTTCGGGGTACGAGCAGTACTTC
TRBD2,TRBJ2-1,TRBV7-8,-,CASSLAVAGVNNEQFF,TGTGCCAGCAGCTTAGCGGTAGCGGGAGTGAACAATGAGCAGTTCTTC
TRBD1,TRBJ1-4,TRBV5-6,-,CASTSGQGNEKLFF,TGTGCCAGCACCTCCGGACAGGGCAATGAAAAACTGTTTTTT
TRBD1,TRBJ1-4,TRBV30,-,CAWSVGTGRANEKLFF,TGTGCCTGGAGTGTAGGGACAGGGAGAGCTAATGAAAAACTGTTTTTT
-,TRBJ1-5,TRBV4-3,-,CASSQDGGSPQHF,TGCGCCAGCAGCCAAGACGGAGGGTCGCCCCAGCATTTT
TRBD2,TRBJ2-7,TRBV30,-,CAWSVKPSGRVHEQYF,TGTGCCTGGAGTGTAAAACCCAGCGGGAGAGTCCACGAGCAGTACTTC
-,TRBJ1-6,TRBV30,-,CASRKTYNSPLHF,TGTGCCTCCCGGAAAACCTATAATTCACCCCTCCACTTT
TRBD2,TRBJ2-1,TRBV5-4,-,CASSLGGRAKFF,TGTGCCAGCAGCTTGGGGGGGAGGGCCAAGTTCTTC
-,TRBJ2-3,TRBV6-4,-,CAIDHSGKNTQYF,TGTGCCATAGACCATTCCGGGAAAAATACGCAGTATTTT
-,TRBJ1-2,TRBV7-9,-,CASSLRFGGDYGYTF,TGTGCCAGCAGCTTAAGGTTCGGAGGGGACTATGGCTACACCTTC
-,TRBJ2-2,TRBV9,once,CASSVLSGELFF,TGTGCCAGCAGCGTGTTGTCTGGGGAGCTGTTTTTT
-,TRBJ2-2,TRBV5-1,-,CASSLKLGNTGELFF,TGCGCCAGCAGCTTGAAACTTGGAAACACCGGGGAGCTGTTTTTT
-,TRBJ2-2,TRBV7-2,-,CASSFTDGELFF,TGTGCCAGCAGCTTTACAGACGGGGAGCTGTTTTTT
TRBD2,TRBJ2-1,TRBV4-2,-,CASSQEPAGVPYNEQFF,TGTGCCAGCAGTCAAGAGCCAGCGGGAGTACCCTACAATGAGCAGTTCTTC
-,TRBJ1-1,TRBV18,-,CASSTQSEYLNTEAFF,TGTGCCAGCTCCACCCAGTCGGAGTACTTGAACACTGAAGCTTTCTTT
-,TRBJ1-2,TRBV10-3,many,CASQVRSDYGYTF,TGTGCCTCACAGGTGCGCTCCGACTATGGCTACACCTTC
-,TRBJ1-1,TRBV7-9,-,CASSLARENTEAFF,TGTGCCAGCAGCTTAGCGCGGGAAAACACTGAAGCTTTCTTT
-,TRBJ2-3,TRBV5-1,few,CASSLEDGDTQYF,TGCGCCAGCAGCTTGGAGGATGGGGATACGCAGTATTTT
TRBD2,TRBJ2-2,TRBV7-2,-,CASSSRTRMAGELFF,TGTGCCAGCAGCTCCCGGACTAGGATGGCCGGGGAGCTGTTTTTT
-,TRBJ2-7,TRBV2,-,CASSELGSEQYF,TGTGCCAGCAGTGAACTGGGGTCCGAGCAGTACTTC
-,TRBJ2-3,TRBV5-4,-,CASSPRMGGTDTQYF,TGTGCCAGCAGCCCGCGGATGGGAGGCACAGATACGCAGTATTTT
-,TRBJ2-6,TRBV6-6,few,CASGGHRDGANVLTF,TGTGCCAGCGGAGGACATCGGGATGGGGCCAACGTCCTGACTTTC
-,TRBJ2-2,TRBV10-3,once,CAISGDISNTGELFF,TGTGCCATCAGCGGGGACATATCGAACACCGGGGAGCTGTTTTTT
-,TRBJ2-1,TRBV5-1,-,CASSLEVTGYNEQFF,TGCGCCAGCAGCTTGGAAGTCACGGGATACAATGAGCAGTTCTTC
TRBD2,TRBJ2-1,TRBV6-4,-,CASSEAASGNNEQFF,TGTGCCAGCAGTGAGGCAGCTAGCGGCAACAATGAGCAGTTCTTC
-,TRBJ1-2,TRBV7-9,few,CASSPDGYGYTF,TGTGCCAGCAGCCCGGACGGATATGGCTACACCTTC
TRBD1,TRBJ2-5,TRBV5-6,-,CASSTDREETQYF,TGTGCCAGCAGCACCGACAGGGAGGAGACCCAGTACTTC
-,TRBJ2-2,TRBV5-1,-,CASTLSGHNTGELFF,TGCGCCAGCACCCTGTCGGGTCATAACACCGGGGAGCTGTTTTTT
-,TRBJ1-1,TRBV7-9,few,CASSSRENTEAFF,TGTGCCAGCAGTTCCCGGGAGAACACTGAAGCTTTCTTT
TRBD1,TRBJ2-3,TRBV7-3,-,CASSLRGPGTGLTDTQYF,TGTGCCAGCAGCTTAAGGGGCCCAGGGACAGGGCTCACAGATACGCAGTATTTT
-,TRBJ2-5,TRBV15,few,CATSRGQNQETQYF,TGTGCCACCAGCAGAGGACAGAACCAAGAGACCCAGTACTTC
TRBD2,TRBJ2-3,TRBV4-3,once,CASSHLVPPASGGGDTQYF,TGCGCCAGCAGCCACCTGGTCCCCCCTGCTAGCGGGGGCGGAGATACGCAGTATTTT
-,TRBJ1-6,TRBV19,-,CASSIVDKGGVAYNSPLHF,TGTGCCAGTAGTATAGTCGATAAAGGAGGGGTGGCCTATAATTCACCCCTCCACTTT
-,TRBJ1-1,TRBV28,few,CASSFGPLGTFF,TGTGCCAGCAGTTTTGGGCCGCTTGGGACTTTCTTT
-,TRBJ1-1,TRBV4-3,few,CASSQDKDTEAFF,TGCGCCAGCAGCCAAGATAAAGACACTGAAGCTTTCTTT
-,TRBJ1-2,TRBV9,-,CASSVQDSSVGGYTF,TGTGCCAGCAGCGTACAGGACAGCAGTGTGGGAGGCTACACCTTC
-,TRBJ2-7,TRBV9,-,CASSVGGAGEYEQYF,TGTGCCAGCAGCGTAGGAGGGGCAGGGGAATACGAGCAGTACTTC
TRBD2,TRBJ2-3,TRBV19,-,CASSMGSGRLDTQYF,TGTGCCAGTAGTATGGGGAGCGGGAGGCTCGATACGCAGTATTTT